The entry below gives a single TCR beta chain sequence along with its context. What it binds is unknown. The sample originates from a study of shared clonotypes between healthy human individuals. Overall study context: The study used three CD4 naive, three CD4 memory, two CD8 naive and one CD8 memory plate per donor. Study outcomes and limitations: Non-shared clonotypes had lower generation probabilities than clonotypes shared by all four sorted-subset donors.

The CDR3 has 16 residues. The V and J ends lost 5 bases and 1 base, in that order; junction bases with no gene match: 6. Germline CDR1 is SGHTA and CDR2 is FQGTGA. The authors ran the assay at deep level. Generated by immunoSEQ multiplex PCR, the TCRdb table keeps only in-frame clones and is missing some. Counted here are millions of clones, 90% to 95% occurring once; the ten biggest clones make up 0.14%. The sample was naive CD4+ T cells sorted from blood. Subset noted: CD45RA+ positively selected. The origin of this receptor is a man aged 18 to 29 in good health. The chain joins TRBV7-3 to TRBJ2-3, with 10 nucleotides matching TRBD1. As DNA, the CDR3 is TGTGCCAGCAGCCGGGGACAGGGGACGGGCACAGATACGCAGTATTTT. This codes for CASSRGQGTGTDTQYF.